This is a list of T cell receptor beta chains from one sample in a study of T-cell reconstitution after alpha-beta-depleted transplantation in children. Each CDR3 protein gets one entry after TCRdb re-called the PCR reads with MiXCR. Of 200,000 or so distinct CDR3 sequences detected, roughly 7% appear once; the ten largest clones hold less than 7%. The sample here was PBMCs, taken before TCRalphabeta/CD19-depleted stem cell transplant. These receptors were collected from a boy between 2 and 10 years old with acute lymphoblastic leukemia, due to receive a stem cell transplant. Each CDR3 is given with its conserved first and last residue. D genes are given only for firm matches. Clone size is shown for a subset of rows, as once, few, many or a class of expanded clone.

V gene	clone size	J gene	D gene	CDR3 DNA	CDR3 protein
TRBV4-3	many	TRBJ1-1	-	TGCGCCAGCAGCCAAGGTATCATGAACACTGAAGCTTTCTTT	CASSQGIMNTEAFF
TRBV12-3/TRBV12-4	-	TRBJ2-1	TRBD2	TGTGCCAGCAGTTCCACCCCCGGACTAGCGGGAGGAAATGAGCAGTTCTTC	CASSSTPGLAGGNEQFF
TRBV28	many	TRBJ1-5	-	TGTGCCAGCAGCCCCCTCTCCGGTCGGAGCAATCAGCCCCAGCATTTT	CASSPLSGRSNQPQHF
TRBV14	few	TRBJ2-5	-	TGTGCCAGCAGCCACCAGCCACCTTATGGGACCCAGTACTTC	CASSHQPPYGTQYF
TRBV28	many	TRBJ1-1	-	TGTGCCAGCAGTACGGATGCCGGTGGGGCTTTCTTT	CASSTDAGGAFF
TRBV5-1	many	TRBJ2-3	-	TGCGCCAGCACTAGGGGCGATACGCAGTATTTT	CASTRGDTQYF
TRBV9	many	TRBJ2-7	-	TGTGCCAGCAGCTCTAACTTCCACGAGCAGTACTTC	CASSSNFHEQYF
TRBV6-2/TRBV6-3	few	TRBJ1-4	-	TGTGCCAGCAGCCGCGCCGGGACGGGGGATTCAATCGATGAAAAACTGTTTTTT	CASSRAGTGDSIDEKLFF
TRBV5-5	few	TRBJ2-7	-	TGTGCCAGCAGCTTGGATTTAGGCGTTGCCTACGAGCAGTACTTC	CASSLDLGVAYEQYF
TRBV12-3/TRBV12-4	many	TRBJ2-2	-	TGTGCCAGCAGTTTCCGACAGAGCAACACCGGGGAGCTGTTTTTT	CASSFRQSNTGELFF
TRBV29-1	-	TRBJ2-7	-	TGCAGCGTTGGGTCTCGTAGTTGGCAGGGCAGCTACGAGCAGTACTTC	CSVGSRSWQGSYEQYF
TRBV28	many	TRBJ2-7	TRBD2	TGTGCCAGCAGTTTTCAGCATCTAGCGGGGGCCCACGAGCAGTACTTC	CASSFQHLAGAHEQYF
TRBV28	many	TRBJ1-1	-	TGTGCCAGCAGTTTGTCGGAGAAAGCTTTCTTT	CASSLSEKAFF
TRBV4-1	many	TRBJ2-2	-	TGCGCCAGCAGGAGGGGGCGGGGCACCGGGGAGCTGTTTTTT	CASRRGRGTGELFF
TRBV20-1	many	TRBJ2-7	-	TGCAGTGCTCAGGAACCCCCGTCTGGGGACGAGCAGTACTTC	CSAQEPPSGDEQYF
TRBV4-3	few	TRBJ2-3	-	TGCGCCAGCAGCCACGCGCCGGCCCGGGGGCGCGGGGCAGATACGCAGTATTTT	CASSHAPARGRGADTQYF
TRBV2	-	TRBJ2-6	-	TGTACCAGCTGCGCCCCACGGGACGGGGGCTCTGGGGCCAACGTCCTGACTTTC	CTSCAPRDGGSGANVLTF
TRBV9	many	TRBJ1-5	-	TGTGCCAGCAGCGCCTCTTTGGGTCAGCCCCAGCATTTT	CASSASLGQPQHF
TRBV6-1	many	TRBJ2-1	-	TGTGCCAGCAGTGGGCGCGGCCCCCGGGGAGGTGGTAATGAGCAGTTCTTC	CASSGRGPRGGGNEQFF
TRBV30	-	TRBJ2-7	-	TGTGCCTGGAGTGTCGGGAGAGGGAGCTACGAGCAGTACTTC	CAWSVGRGSYEQYF
TRBV7-6	many	TRBJ1-4	-	TGTGCCAGCAGTCTCCCGGGACAAGAAAAACTGTTTTTT	CASSLPGQEKLFF
TRBV3-1	-	TRBJ2-3	-	TGTGCCAGCAGCCAGGGGGCGCCTGCCACAGATACGCAGTATTTT	CASSQGAPATDTQYF
TRBV12-3/TRBV12-4	few	TRBJ1-2	-	TGTGCCAGCAGTTTAGTAACAGCACCGGACTTC	CASSLVTAPDF
TRBV10-1	many	TRBJ2-3	-	TGCGCCAGCAGTGAAGCGGGCACAGATACGCAGTATTTT	CASSEAGTDTQYF
TRBV12-3/TRBV12-4	many	TRBJ1-4	-	TGTGCCAGCAGTTTTCGGGGGGTCGAAAAACTGTTTTTT	CASSFRGVEKLFF
TRBV6-5	-	TRBJ2-5	-	TGTGCCAGCAGTTACTCGATAGGAAAAGAGACCCAGTACTTC	CASSYSIGKETQYF
TRBV28	many	TRBJ1-1	-	TGTGCCAGCAGTTCCATCACTAACACTGAAGCTTTCTTT	CASSSITNTEAFF
TRBV20-1	many	TRBJ2-5	-	TGCAGTGCTGAGCCCCACCAAGAGACCCAGTACTTC	CSAEPHQETQYF
TRBV24-1	-	TRBJ2-1	-	TGTGCCACCAGTGATTTTTCAGGGTACAATGAGCAGTTCTTC	CATSDFSGYNEQFF
TRBV28	few	TRBJ1-3	-	TGTGCCAGCAGTCGTCGGAAGGGGTTCGGTGGAAACACCATATATTTT	CASSRRKGFGGNTIYF
TRBV4-3	many	TRBJ2-7	-	TGCGCCAGCAGCCAAGATATCGGACAGAGCTACGAGCAGTACTTC	CASSQDIGQSYEQYF
TRBV6-2/TRBV6-3	few	TRBJ2-7	TRBD2	TGTGCCAGCAGAACGGGGGGGAGCTCCTACGAGCAGTACTTC	CASRTGGSSYEQYF
TRBV12-3/TRBV12-4	few	TRBJ1-5	-	TGTGCCAGCAGTCAGGATAAAGGGGGCAATCAGCCCCAGCATTTT	CASSQDKGGNQPQHF
TRBV9	many	TRBJ2-1	TRBD2	TGTGCCAGCGATAGCGGGGGATACAATGAGCAGTTCTTC	CASDSGGYNEQFF
TRBV3-1	-	TRBJ1-5	-	TGTGCCAGCAGTGTCCGCCAGGGCATACAGCCCCAGCATTTT	CASSVRQGIQPQHF
TRBV28	many	TRBJ1-2	-	TGTGCCAGCAGTTTCGGCTGGAGCTATGGCTACACCTTC	CASSFGWSYGYTF
TRBV28	many	TRBJ1-1	-	TGTGCCAGCAGTTTACCCGGGGCTGAAGCTTTCTTT	CASSLPGAEAFF
TRBV12-3/TRBV12-4	many	TRBJ2-1	TRBD2	TGTGCCAGCATCCCTAGCGGTCCCTACAATGAGCAGTTCTTC	CASIPSGPYNEQFF
TRBV7-2	many	TRBJ2-3	-	TGTGCCAGCAGCCGAAAAACTAGTACTACTACCACAGATACGCAGTATTTT	CASSRKTSTTTTDTQYF
TRBV2	many	TRBJ1-5	TRBD1	TGTGCCAGCAGTGCAGGCAGGGGGGAACAGCCCCAGCATTTT	CASSAGRGEQPQHF
TRBV2	many	TRBJ2-2	-	TGTGCCAGCAAGGACCAGGGTCCCACCGGGGAGCTGTTTTTT	CASKDQGPTGELFF
TRBV7-6	few	TRBJ1-6	TRBD1	TGTGCCAGCAGCCGAACAGGGGGACGCAATTCACCCCTCCACTTT	CASSRTGGRNSPLHF
TRBV4-2	-	TRBJ2-1	-	TGTGCCATCAGCCTTGGGACCCTGTACAATGAGCAGTTCTTC	CAISLGTLYNEQFF
TRBV28	many	TRBJ1-4	-	TGTGCCAGCAGTCCCGGGTCGTGGATCGAAAAACTGTTTTTT	CASSPGSWIEKLFF
TRBV28	many	TRBJ2-5	-	TGTGCCAGCAGCCAAACCGTCGGACTGGGGTATCAAGAGACCCAGTACTTC	CASSQTVGLGYQETQYF
TRBV29-1	many	TRBJ2-1	-	TGCAGCGTTGTATGGTACAACTCCTACAATGAGCAGTTCTTC	CSVVWYNSYNEQFF
TRBV28	-	TRBJ2-7	-	TGTGCCAGCAGATTTACAGGGACCCCCTACGAGCAGTACTTC	CASRFTGTPYEQYF
TRBV28	many	TRBJ2-7	-	TGTGCCAGCAGCCGGGACGAAAGACGAAGTACCCCCTACGAGCAGTACTTC	CASSRDERRSTPYEQYF
TRBV6-2/TRBV6-3	many	TRBJ2-1	-	TGTGCCAGCTCTAGTTTGTCGGGGAATGAGCAGTTCTTC	CASSSLSGNEQFF
TRBV4-3	many	TRBJ2-1	-	TGCGCCAGCAGCCAAGATACGAGCTCCTACAATGAGCAGTTCTTC	CASSQDTSSYNEQFF
TRBV11-1	many	TRBJ1-2	-	TGTGCCAGCAGCTTCCCGGGGGCTGGTGGCTACACCTTC	CASSFPGAGGYTF
TRBV7-2	many	TRBJ2-5	-	TGTGCCAGCAGCTTAGCGGCGGGGTCCCAAGAGACCCAGTACTTC	CASSLAAGSQETQYF
TRBV27	-	TRBJ2-7	-	TGTGCCAGCAGTCCCTACCGAACAACAGGGCGGTACGAGCAGTACTTC	CASSPYRTTGRYEQYF
TRBV15	many	TRBJ2-1	-	TGTGCCACCAGCACCTCGGGCGTAGAGCAGTTCTTC	CATSTSGVEQFF
TRBV27	many	TRBJ2-7	TRBD2	TGTGCCAGCAGCCTACTAAGCGGGGACTACGAGCAGTACTTC	CASSLLSGDYEQYF
TRBV5-1	few	TRBJ1-1	-	TGCGCCAGCAGCTTGGCATTACCTAGCACTGAAGCTTTCTTT	CASSLALPSTEAFF
TRBV9	-	TRBJ1-4	TRBD1	TGTGCCAGCAGCGAGTCACCAGGGGGCTTGGGCGAAAAACTGTTTTTT	CASSESPGGLGEKLFF
TRBV7-9	-	TRBJ2-1	-	TGTGCCAGCAGCTTGGGTGAGGGCCCTACCTCCAATGAGCAGTTCTTC	CASSLGEGPTSNEQFF